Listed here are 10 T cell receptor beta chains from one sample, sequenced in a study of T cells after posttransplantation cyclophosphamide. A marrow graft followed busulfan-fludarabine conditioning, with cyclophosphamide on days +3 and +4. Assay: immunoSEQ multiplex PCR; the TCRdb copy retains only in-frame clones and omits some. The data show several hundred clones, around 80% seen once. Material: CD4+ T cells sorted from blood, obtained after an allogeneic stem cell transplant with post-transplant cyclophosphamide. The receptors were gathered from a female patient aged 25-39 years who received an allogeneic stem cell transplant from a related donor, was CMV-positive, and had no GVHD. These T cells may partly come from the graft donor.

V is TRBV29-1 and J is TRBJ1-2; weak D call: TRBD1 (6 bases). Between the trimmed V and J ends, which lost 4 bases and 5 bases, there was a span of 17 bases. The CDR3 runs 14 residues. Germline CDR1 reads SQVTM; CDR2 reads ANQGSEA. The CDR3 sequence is CSVVSSGQGYGYTF. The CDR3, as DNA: TGCAGCGTTGTTAGTTCGGGGCAGGGGTATGGCTACACCTTC.

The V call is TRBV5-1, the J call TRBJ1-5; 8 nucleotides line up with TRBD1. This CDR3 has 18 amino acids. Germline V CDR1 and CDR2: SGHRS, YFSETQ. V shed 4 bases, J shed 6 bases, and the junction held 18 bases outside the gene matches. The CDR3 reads CASSPGTGGARVGQPQHF. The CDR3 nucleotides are TGCGCCAGCAGCCCAGGGACAGGAGGAGCCCGAGTAGGTCAGCCCCAGCATTTT.

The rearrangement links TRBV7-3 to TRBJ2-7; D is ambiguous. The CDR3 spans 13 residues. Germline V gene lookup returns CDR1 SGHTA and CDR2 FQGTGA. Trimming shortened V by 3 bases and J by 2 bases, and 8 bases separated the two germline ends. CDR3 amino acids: CASSLERAYEQYF. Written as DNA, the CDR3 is TGTGCCAGCAGCTTGGAACGGGCCTACGAGCAGTACTTC.

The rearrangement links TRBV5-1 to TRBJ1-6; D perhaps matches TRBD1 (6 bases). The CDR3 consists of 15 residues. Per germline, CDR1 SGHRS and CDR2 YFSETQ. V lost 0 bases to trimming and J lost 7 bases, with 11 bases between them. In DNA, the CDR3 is TGCGCCAGCAGCTTGGAGGGCAGGGGCAATTCACCCCTCCACTTT. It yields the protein CASSLEGRGNSPLHF.

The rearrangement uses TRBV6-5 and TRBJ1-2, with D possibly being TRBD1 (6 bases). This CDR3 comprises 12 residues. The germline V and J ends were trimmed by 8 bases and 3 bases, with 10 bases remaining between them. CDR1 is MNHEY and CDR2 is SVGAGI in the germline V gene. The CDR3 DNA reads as TGTGCCAGCGGCCAGGGGTACTATGGCTACACCTTC. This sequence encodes CASGQGYYGYTF.

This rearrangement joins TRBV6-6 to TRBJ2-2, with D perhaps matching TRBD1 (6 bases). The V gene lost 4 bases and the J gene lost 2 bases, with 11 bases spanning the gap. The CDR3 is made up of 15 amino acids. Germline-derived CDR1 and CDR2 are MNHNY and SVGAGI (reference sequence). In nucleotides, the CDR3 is TGTGCCAGCAGTTCCCGGACAGAAAACACCGGGGAGCTGTTTTTT. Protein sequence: CASSSRTENTGELFF.

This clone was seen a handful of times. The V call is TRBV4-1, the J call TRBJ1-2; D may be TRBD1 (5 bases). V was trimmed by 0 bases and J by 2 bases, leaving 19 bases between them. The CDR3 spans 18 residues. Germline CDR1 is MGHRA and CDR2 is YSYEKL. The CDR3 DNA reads TGCGCCAGCAGCCAAGATCGGGGCGGGGCAAAGGCCAACTATGGCTACACCTTC. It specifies CASSQDRGGAKANYGYTF.

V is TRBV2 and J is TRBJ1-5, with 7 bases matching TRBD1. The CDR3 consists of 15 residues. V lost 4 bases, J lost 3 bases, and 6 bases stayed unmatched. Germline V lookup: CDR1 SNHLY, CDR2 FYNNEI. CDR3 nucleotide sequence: TGTGCCAGCAGTGTTGACAGGGACGACAATCAGCCCCAGCATTTT. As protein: CASSVDRDDNQPQHF.

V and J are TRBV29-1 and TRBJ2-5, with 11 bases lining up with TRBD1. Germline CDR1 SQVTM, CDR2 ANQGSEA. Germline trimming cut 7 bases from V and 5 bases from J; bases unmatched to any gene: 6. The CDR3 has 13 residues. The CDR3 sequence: CSGGDRGLETQYF. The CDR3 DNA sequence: TGCAGCGGGGGGGACAGGGGGTTGGAGACCCAGTACTTC.

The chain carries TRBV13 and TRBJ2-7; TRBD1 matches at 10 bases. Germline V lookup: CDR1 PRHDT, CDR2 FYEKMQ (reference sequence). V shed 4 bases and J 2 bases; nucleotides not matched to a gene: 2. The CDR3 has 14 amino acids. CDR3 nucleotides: TGTGCCAGCAGCTGGACAGGGGGTACCTACGAGCAGTACTTC. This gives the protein CASSWTGGTYEQYF.